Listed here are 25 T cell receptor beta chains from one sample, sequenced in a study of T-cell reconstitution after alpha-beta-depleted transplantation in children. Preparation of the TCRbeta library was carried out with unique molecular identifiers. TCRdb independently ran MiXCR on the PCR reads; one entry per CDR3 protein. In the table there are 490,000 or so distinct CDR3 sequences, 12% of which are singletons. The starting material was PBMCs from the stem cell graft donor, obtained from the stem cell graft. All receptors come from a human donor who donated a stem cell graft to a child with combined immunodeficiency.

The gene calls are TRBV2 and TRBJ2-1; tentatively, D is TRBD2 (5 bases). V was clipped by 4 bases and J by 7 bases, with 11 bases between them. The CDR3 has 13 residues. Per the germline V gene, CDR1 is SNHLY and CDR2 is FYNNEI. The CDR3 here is CASSGETGNEQFF. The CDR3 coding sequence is TGTGCCAGCAGTGGGGAGACCGGGAATGAGCAGTTCTTC.

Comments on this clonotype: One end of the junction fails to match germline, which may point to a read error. DNA for the CDR3: TGCGCCAGCAGCTTGGACGGGGGAACCGGGGATTTT. It yields the protein CASSLDGGTGDF. The rearrangement links TRBV5-1 to TRBJ2-3, with D perhaps TRBD2 (6 bases). This CDR3 has 12 residues. Germline CDR1 and CDR2: SGHRS and YFSETQ.

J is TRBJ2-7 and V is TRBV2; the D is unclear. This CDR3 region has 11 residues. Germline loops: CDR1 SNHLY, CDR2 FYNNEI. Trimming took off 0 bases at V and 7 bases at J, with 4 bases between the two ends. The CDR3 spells CASSEAGEQYF. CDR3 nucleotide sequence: TGTGCCAGCAGTGAAGCGGGGGAGCAGTACTTC. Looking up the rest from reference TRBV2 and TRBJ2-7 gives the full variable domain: EPEVTQTPSHQVTQMGQEVILRCVPISNHLYFYWYRQILGQKVEFLVSFYNNEISEKSEIFDDQFSVERPDGSNFTLKIRSTKLEDSAMYFCASSEAGEQYFGPGTRLTVT.

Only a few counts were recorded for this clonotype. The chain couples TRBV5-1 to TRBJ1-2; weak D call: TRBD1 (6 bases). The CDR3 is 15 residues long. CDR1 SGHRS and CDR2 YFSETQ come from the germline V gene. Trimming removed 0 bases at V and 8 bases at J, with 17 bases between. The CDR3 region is CASSLGSGQVYGYTF. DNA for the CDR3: TGCGCCAGCAGCTTGGGGTCGGGACAAGTATACGGCTACACCTTC.

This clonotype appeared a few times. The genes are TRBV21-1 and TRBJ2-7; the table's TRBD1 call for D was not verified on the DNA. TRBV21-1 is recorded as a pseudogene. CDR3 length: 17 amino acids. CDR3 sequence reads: CASSDKGGHGSSYEQYF. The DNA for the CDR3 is TGTGCCAGCAGCGATAAGGGGGGGCACGGTAGCTCCTACGAGCAGTACTTC.

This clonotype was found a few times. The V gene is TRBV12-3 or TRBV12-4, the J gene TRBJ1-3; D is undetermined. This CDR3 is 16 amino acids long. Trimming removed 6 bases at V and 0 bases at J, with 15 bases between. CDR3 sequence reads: CASSLQPQSSGNTIYF. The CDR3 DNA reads TGTGCCAGCAGCCTTCAGCCGCAGAGCTCTGGAAACACCATATATTTT.

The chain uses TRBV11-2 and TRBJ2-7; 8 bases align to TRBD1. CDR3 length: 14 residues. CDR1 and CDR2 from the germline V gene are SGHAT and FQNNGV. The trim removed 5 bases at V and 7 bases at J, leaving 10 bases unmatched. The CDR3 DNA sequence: TGTGCCAGCAGCCGCGACAGGGGAGTGAGGGAGCAGTACTTC. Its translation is CASSRDRGVREQYF.

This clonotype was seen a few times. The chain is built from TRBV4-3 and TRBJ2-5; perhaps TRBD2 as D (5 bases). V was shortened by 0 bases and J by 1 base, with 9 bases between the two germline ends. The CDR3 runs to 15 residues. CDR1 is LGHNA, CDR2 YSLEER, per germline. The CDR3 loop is CASSQDTGFQETQYF. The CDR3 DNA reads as TGCGCCAGCAGCCAAGATACGGGGTTCCAAGAGACCCAGTACTTC.

Here the CDR3 reads CSARGQRGSYEQYF. The CDR3 bases are TGCAGTGCTAGAGGCCAGCGGGGCTCCTACGAGCAGTACTTC. The chain couples TRBV20-1 to TRBJ2-7; 7 bases align to TRBD2. The J segment lost 0 bases and the V segment lost 1 base, leaving 3 bases of the junction unmatched. CDR1 is DFQATT and CDR2 is SNEGSKA in the germline V gene (reference sequence). The CDR3 is made up of 14 amino acids.

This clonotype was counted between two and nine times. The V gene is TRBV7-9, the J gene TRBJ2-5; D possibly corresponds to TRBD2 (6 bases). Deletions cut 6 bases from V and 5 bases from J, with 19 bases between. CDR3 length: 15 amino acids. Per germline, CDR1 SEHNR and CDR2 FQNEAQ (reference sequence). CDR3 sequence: CASRPLWRGFETQYF. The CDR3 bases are TGTGCCAGCAGACCGCTCTGGAGGGGTTTCGAGACCCAGTACTTC. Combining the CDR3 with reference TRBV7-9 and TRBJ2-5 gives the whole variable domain DTGVSQNPRHKITKRGQNVTFRCDPISEHNRLYWYRQTLGQGPEFLTYFQNEAQLEKSRLLSDRFSAERPKGSFSTLEIQRTEQGDSAMYLCASRPLWRGFETQYFGPGTRLLVL.

CDR3 bases: TGTGCCAGCAGAGCAGGGATCACTGAAGCTTTCTTT. Translated: CASRAGITEAFF. This rearrangement joins TRBV28 to TRBJ1-1, with D perhaps matching TRBD1 (5 bases). Germline-derived CDR1 and CDR2 are MDHEN and SYDVKM. Trimming took 6 bases from V and 4 from J, leaving 9 bases between them. CDR3 length: 12 residues.

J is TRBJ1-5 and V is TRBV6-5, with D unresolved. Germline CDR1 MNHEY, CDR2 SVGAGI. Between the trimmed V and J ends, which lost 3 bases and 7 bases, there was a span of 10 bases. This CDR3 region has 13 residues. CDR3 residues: CASSYDIRQPQHF. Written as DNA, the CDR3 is TGTGCCAGCAGTTATGATATCCGGCAGCCCCAGCATTTT.

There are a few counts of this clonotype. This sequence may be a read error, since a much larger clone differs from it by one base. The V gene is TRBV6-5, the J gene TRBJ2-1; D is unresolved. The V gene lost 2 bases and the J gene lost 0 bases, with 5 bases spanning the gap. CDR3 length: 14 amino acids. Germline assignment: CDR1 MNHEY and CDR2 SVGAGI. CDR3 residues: CASSYESSYNEQFF. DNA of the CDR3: TGTGCCAGCAGTTACGAAAGCTCCTACAATGAGCAGTTCTTC.

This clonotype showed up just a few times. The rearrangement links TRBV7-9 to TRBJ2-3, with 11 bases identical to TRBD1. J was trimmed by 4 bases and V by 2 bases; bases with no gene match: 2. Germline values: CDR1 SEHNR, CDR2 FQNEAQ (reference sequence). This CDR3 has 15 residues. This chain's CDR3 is CASSLLGQGADTQYF. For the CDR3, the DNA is TGTGCCAGCAGCTTATTGGGACAGGGGGCAGATACGCAGTATTTT.

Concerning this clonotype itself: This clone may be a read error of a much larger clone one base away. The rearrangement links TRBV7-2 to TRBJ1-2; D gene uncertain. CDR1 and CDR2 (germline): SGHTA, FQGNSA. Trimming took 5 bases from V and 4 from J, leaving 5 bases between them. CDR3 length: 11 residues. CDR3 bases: TGTGCCAGCAGCGACCGCTATGGCTACACCTTC. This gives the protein CASSDRYGYTF.

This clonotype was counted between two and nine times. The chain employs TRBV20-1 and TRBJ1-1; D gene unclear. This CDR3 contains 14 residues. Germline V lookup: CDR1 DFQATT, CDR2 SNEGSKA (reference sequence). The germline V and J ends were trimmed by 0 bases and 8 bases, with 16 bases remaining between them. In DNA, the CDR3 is TGCAGTGCTAGAGATCCCTGGTCCGTGATGGAAGCTTTCTTT. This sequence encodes CSARDPWSVMEAFF.

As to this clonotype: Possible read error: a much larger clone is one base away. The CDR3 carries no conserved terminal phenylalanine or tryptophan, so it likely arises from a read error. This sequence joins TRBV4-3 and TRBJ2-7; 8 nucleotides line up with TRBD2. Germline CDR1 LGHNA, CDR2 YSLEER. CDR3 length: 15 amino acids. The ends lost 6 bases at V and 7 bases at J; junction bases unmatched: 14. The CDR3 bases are TGCGCCAGCAGTAGAAGCGGGAGCCCAGCCGGGGAGCAGTACTCC. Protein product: CASSRSGSPAGEQYS.

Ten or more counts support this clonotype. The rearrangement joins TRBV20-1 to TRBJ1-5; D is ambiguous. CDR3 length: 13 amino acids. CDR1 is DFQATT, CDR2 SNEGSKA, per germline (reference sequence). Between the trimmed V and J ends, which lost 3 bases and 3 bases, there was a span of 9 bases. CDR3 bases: TGCAGTGCTAGCAGCCAGTACAATCAGCCCCAGCATTTT. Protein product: CSASSQYNQPQHF.

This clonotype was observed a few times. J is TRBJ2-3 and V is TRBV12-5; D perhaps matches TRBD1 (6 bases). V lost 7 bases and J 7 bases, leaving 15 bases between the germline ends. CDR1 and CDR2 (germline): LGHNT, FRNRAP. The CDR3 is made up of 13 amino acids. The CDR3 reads CASAGVGANTQYF. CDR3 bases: TGTGCTAGTGCTGGGGTGGGGGCGAATACGCAGTATTTT.

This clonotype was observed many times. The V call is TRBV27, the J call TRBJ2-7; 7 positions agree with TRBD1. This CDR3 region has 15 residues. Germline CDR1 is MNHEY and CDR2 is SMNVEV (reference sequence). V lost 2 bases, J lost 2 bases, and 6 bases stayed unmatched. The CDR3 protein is CASSLVTGIPYEQYF. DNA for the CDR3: TGTGCCAGCAGTTTAGTGACAGGGATTCCCTACGAGCAGTACTTC.

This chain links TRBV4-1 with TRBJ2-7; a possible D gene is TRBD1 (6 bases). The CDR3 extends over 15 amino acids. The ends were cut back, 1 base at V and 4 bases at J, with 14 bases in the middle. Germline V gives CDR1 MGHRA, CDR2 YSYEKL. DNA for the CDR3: TGCGCCAGCAGCCAAGTATCAGGGGCGGGTTACGAGCAGTACTTC. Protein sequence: CASSQVSGAGYEQYF.

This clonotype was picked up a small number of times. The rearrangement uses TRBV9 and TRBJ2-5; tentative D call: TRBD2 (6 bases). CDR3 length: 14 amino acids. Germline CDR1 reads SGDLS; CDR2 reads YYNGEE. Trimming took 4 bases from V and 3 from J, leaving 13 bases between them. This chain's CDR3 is CASSYGWGEETQYF. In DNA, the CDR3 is TGTGCCAGCAGCTATGGTTGGGGGGAAGAGACCCAGTACTTC. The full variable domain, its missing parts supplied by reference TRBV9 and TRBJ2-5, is DSGVTQTPKHLITATGQRVTLRCSPRSGDLSVYWYQQSLDQGLQFLIQYYNGEERAKGNILERFSAQQFPDLHSELNLSSLELGDSALYFCASSYGWGEETQYFGPGTRLLVL.

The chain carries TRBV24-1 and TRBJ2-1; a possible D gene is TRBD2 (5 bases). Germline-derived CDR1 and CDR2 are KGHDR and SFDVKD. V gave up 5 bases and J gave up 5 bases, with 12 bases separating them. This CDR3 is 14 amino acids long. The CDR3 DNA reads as TGTGCCACCAGTGGGCCGTCTAGCCACAATGAGCAGTTCTTC. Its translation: CATSGPSSHNEQFF.

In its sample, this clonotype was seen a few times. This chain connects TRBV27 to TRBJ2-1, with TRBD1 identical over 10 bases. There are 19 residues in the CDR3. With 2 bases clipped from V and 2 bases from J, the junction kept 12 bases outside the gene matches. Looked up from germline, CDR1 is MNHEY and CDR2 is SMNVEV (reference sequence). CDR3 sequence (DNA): TGTGCCAGCAGTTTACAATGGGTCGGACAGGGGGTTACCTACAATGAGCAGTTCTTC. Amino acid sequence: CASSLQWVGQGVTYNEQFF.

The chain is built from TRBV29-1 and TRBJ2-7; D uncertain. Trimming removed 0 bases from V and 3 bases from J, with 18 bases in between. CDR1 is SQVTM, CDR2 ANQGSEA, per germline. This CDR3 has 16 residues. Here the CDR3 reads CSVEDRRDGGLYEQYF. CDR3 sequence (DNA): TGCAGCGTTGAAGATCGGCGCGATGGCGGCCTCTACGAGCAGTACTTC.